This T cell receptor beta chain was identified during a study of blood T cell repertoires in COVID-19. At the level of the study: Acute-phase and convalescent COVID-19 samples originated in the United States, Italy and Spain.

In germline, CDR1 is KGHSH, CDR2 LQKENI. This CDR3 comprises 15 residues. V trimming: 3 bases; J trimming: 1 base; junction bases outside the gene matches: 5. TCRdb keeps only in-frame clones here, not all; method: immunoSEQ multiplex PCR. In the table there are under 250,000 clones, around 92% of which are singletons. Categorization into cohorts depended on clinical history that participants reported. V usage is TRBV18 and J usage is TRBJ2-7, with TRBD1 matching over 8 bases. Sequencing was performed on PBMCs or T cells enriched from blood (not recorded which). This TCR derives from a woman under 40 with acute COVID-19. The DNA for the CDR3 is TGTGCCAGCTCACCGGACAGGGTTCGATCCTACGAGCAGTACTTC. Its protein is CASSPDRVRSYEQYF.